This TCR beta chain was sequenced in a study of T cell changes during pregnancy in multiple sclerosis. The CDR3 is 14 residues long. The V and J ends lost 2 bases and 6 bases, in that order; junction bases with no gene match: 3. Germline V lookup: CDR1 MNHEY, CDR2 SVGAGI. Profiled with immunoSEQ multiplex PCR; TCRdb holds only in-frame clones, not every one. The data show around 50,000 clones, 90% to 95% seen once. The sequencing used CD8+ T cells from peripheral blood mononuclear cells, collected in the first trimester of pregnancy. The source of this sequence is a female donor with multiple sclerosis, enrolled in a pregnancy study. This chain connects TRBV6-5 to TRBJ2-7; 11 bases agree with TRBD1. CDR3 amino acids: CASSYGTGGGEQYF. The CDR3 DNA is TGTGCCAGCAGTTACGGGACAGGGGGTGGCGAGCAGTACTTC.